Following are 26 T cell receptor beta chains from one sample sequenced in a study of blood T cell repertoires in COVID-19. Profiled with immunoSEQ multiplex PCR; TCRdb holds only in-frame clones, not every one. Of 200,000 to 250,000 clones listed, around four fifths are singletons. Material: peripheral blood. The receptors were gathered from a woman older than 75 with COVID-19, enrolled during active disease.

The CDR3 region is CASSFLRGGIGQPQHF. The CDR3 DNA reads as TGTGCCAGTAGTTTCTTGAGAGGGGGAATCGGTCAGCCCCAGCATTTT. The rearrangement uses TRBV19 and TRBJ1-5; a weak D match, TRBD1 (6 bases). Trimming stripped 5 bases from V and 6 bases from J, with 20 bases between. The CDR3 consists of 16 residues. CDR1 and CDR2 (germline): LNHDA, SQIVND (reference sequence).

The genes are TRBV5-1 and TRBJ2-7; TRBD2 aligns across 9 bases. This CDR3 contains 14 residues. The J segment lost 2 bases and the V segment lost 4 bases, leaving 4 bases of the junction unmatched. CDR1 and CDR2 (germline): SGHRS, YFSETQ. CDR3 amino acids: CASSTGLAPYEQYF. In nucleotides, the CDR3 is TGCGCCAGCAGCACAGGACTAGCGCCCTACGAGCAGTACTTC.

Here the CDR3 DNA reads TGCGCCAGCAGTTTAGCGGGGCAAGACTACGAGCAGTACTTC. This sequence encodes CASSLAGQDYEQYF. J is TRBJ2-7 and V is TRBV5-1, with 8 bases fitting TRBD2. The V gene end was trimmed by 5 bases and the J gene end by 3 bases; junction bases not matched to a gene: 7. The germline CDR1 and CDR2 sequences are SGHRS and YFSETQ. The CDR3 has 14 amino acids.

This clone turned up a few times. The V call is TRBV28, the J call TRBJ1-6; the D is unclear. The CDR3 spans 15 residues. The V end lost 3 bases, the J end lost 10 bases, and 16 bases lay between the germline ends. In germline, CDR1 is MDHEN, CDR2 SYDVKM. CDR3: CASSLSSWGASPLHF. In nucleotides, the CDR3 is TGTGCCAGCAGTTTGTCATCCTGGGGAGCGTCACCCCTCCACTTT.

Only one count was recorded for this clone. V is TRBV12-3 or TRBV12-4 and J is TRBJ1-6; D gene unclear. V lost 6 bases, J lost 7 bases, and 4 bases lay in between. The CDR3 consists of 11 residues. In DNA, the CDR3 is TGTGCCAGCAGCCTGAATTCACCCCTCCACTTT. This translates into CASSLNSPLHF.

The V and J genes are TRBV21-1 and TRBJ2-1; the table's TRBD2 call for D was not verified on the DNA. TRBV21-1 is marked as a pseudogene. The CDR3 has 16 residues. CDR3 sequence reads: CASSFQGTSVYNEQFF. Written as DNA, the CDR3 is TGTGCCAGCAGCTTTCAGGGGACTAGCGTTTACAATGAGCAGTTCTTC.

The V call is TRBV6-5, the J call TRBJ1-5; possible D gene TRBD1, 6 bases. This CDR3 comprises 13 residues. V was clipped by 7 bases and J by 9 bases, with 16 bases between them. Germline loops: CDR1 MNHEY, CDR2 SVGAGI. CDR3 residues: CASTLLPQGPQHF. The CDR3 DNA follows: TGTGCCAGCACGTTACTACCACAGGGGCCCCAGCATTTT.

This clone was counted once. The chain carries TRBV3-1 (or the pseudogene TRBV3-2) and TRBJ1-1; D not resolved. Germline values: CDR1 LGHDT, CDR2 YNNKEL (reference sequence). V lost 4 bases to trimming and J lost 0 bases, with 12 bases between them. This CDR3 spans 15 amino acids. The CDR3 DNA follows: TGTGCCAGCAGCCGAACAGAAAGAATGAACACTGAAGCTTTCTTT. Protein: CASSRTERMNTEAFF.

The chain has TRBV9 and TRBJ1-1, with D perhaps TRBD1 (5 bases). The germline V gene has CDR1 SGDLS and CDR2 YYNGEE. The CDR3 consists of 16 residues. V lost 4 bases to trimming and J lost 0 bases, with 16 bases between them. DNA of the CDR3: TGTGCCAGCAGCTTAGGGCAGGGCGATATGAACACTGAAGCTTTCTTT. Translated, it gives CASSLGQGDMNTEAFF.

The rearrangement uses TRBV5-1 and TRBJ2-3, with 9 bases fitting TRBD2. Germline CDR1 is SGHRS and CDR2 is YFSETQ. The CDR3 runs 17 residues. Trimming cost V 3 bases and J 2 bases; bases outside gene matches: 10. This CDR3 is CASSSTPSGGLTDTQYF. The CDR3 coding sequence is TGCGCCAGCAGCTCCACCCCCAGCGGGGGGCTCACAGATACGCAGTATTTT.

The V gene is TRBV7-2, the J gene TRBJ1-6; 11 bases are a match to TRBD1. Germline CDR1 SGHTA, CDR2 FQGNSA. The CDR3 is 19 amino acids. V lost 6 bases, J lost 3 bases, and 13 bases stayed unmatched. CDR3 amino acids: CASRPGTGGATYYNSPLHF. CDR3 nucleotides: TGTGCCAGCAGACCTGGGACAGGGGGGGCCACGTACTATAATTCACCCCTCCACTTT.

The chain has TRBV18 and TRBJ1-2; 8 bases are a match to TRBD1. J was trimmed by 1 base and V by 0 bases; bases with no gene match: 10. The CDR3 runs to 18 residues. Germline assignment: CDR1 KGHSH and CDR2 LQKENI. Written as DNA, the CDR3 is TGTGCCAGCTCACCACCGTCGTTAAGACAGGGGATTAACTATGGCTACACCTTC. Its translation: CASSPPSLRQGINYGYTF.

The genes are TRBV7-2 and TRBJ2-7; 7 nucleotides align to TRBD1. Trimming removed 9 bases from V and 5 bases from J; junction bases left unmatched: 16. Germline-derived CDR1 and CDR2 are SGHTA and FQGNSA. CDR3 length: 15 residues. CDR3 residues: CASLDRDRQTNEQYF. CDR3 DNA sequence: TGTGCCAGTCTAGACCGGGACAGACAAACTAACGAGCAGTACTTC. The variable domain in full, with the rest retrieved from reference TRBV7-2 and TRBJ2-7, is GAGVSQSPSNKVTEKGKDVELRCDPISGHTALYWYRQSLGQGLEFLIYFQGNSAPDKSGLPSDRFSAERTGGSVSTLTIQRTQQEDSAVYLCASLDRDRQTNEQYFGPGTRLTVT.

The rearrangement joins TRBV18 to TRBJ2-7; 7 nucleotides align to TRBD2. The CDR3 contains 17 residues. The germline V gene has CDR1 KGHSH and CDR2 LQKENI. The junction had 8 bases not matched to a gene; V was cut back by 0 bases and J by 0 bases. For the CDR3, the DNA is TGTGCCAGCTCACCACCAGAGAAGAGCGGGGACTCCTACGAGCAGTACTTC. It yields the protein CASSPPEKSGDSYEQYF.

In this sample, this clone turned up once. The chain recombines TRBV5-4 with TRBJ1-2; no clear D gene. Germline CDR1 reads SGHNT; CDR2 reads YYREEE (reference sequence). This CDR3 is 13 amino acids long. V shed 4 bases and J shed 2 bases, with 9 bases lying between them. CDR3 protein: CASSARGNYGYTF. The CDR3 coding sequence is TGTGCCAGCAGCGCTCGAGGGAACTATGGCTACACCTTC.

The chain joins TRBV6-5 to TRBJ1-3; 7 positions match TRBD1. The CDR3 length is 12 residues. The junction had 2 bases not matched to a gene; V was cut back by 5 bases and J by 7 bases. Germline CDR1 MNHEY, CDR2 SVGAGI. The chain's CDR3 is CASSPRGNTIYF. The CDR3 DNA reads as TGTGCCAGCAGTCCCAGGGGGAACACCATATATTTT.

V is TRBV28 and J is TRBJ2-3, with TRBD2 as a possible D gene (6 bases). Trimming pared 3 bases from V and 0 bases from J, leaving 10 bases between. This CDR3 spans 15 amino acids. Per germline, CDR1 MDHEN and CDR2 SYDVKM. The CDR3 region has the DNA TGTGCCAGCAGTTTGGGCGGGATGAGCACAGATACGCAGTATTTT. Encoded protein: CASSLGGMSTDTQYF.

The genes are TRBV10-1 and TRBJ2-3, with 12 bases aligning to TRBD2. The CDR3 totals 16 residues. The germline V gene encodes CDR1 WNHNN and CDR2 SYGVQD (reference sequence). The trim removed 6 bases at V and 0 bases at J, leaving 4 bases unmatched. In DNA, the CDR3 is TGCGCCAGCAGCTGGACTAGCGGGGCTAGCACAGATACGCAGTATTTT. This sequence encodes CASSWTSGASTDTQYF.

The chain recombines TRBV5-1 with TRBJ2-1; D is perhaps TRBD2 (5 bases). V shed 9 bases and J shed 3 bases, with 19 bases lying between them. There are 15 residues in the CDR3. Per the germline V gene, CDR1 is SGHRS and CDR2 is YFSETQ. The CDR3 spells CATTPGGFVYNEQFF. In nucleotides, the CDR3 is TGCGCCACTACCCCCGGCGGGTTCGTCTACAATGAGCAGTTCTTC.

About this clone: This CDR3 is also generated by other DNA sequences in the sample. The V gene is TRBV10-3, the J gene TRBJ2-5; 8 bases fit TRBD1. CDR1 ENHRY and CDR2 SYGVKD come from the germline V gene. The CDR3 extends over 14 amino acids. J gave up 5 bases and V 6 bases, and 8 bases lay outside the gene matches. In DNA, the CDR3 is TGTGCCATCAGGCCCGGACAGGGTGGGGAGACCCAGTACTTC. It codes for CAIRPGQGGETQYF.

CDR3 bases: TGTGCCAGCAGCCCTTCTGGGGGCGCCTTCACCGGGGAGCTGTTTTTT. Encoded protein: CASSPSGGAFTGELFF. The chain links TRBV3-1 (or the pseudogene TRBV3-2) to TRBJ2-2; tentative D call: TRBD1 (6 bases). With 4 bases removed from V and 4 bases from J, the gap between germline ends came to 16 bases. In germline, CDR1 is LGHDT, CDR2 YNNKEL (reference sequence). There are 16 residues in the CDR3.

This chain joins TRBV27 and TRBJ1-1; D call uncertain. The germline V gene encodes CDR1 MNHEY and CDR2 SMNVEV (reference sequence). Between the trimmed V and J ends, which lost 6 bases and 1 base, there was a span of 15 bases. The CDR3 contains 15 residues. CDR3 bases: TGTGCCAGCAGCCACCTTGACACCTGGAACACTGAAGCTTTCTTT. Translated: CASSHLDTWNTEAFF.

CDR3 region: CASSFTGGAYNEQFF. CDR3 DNA: TGTGCCAGCAGTTTCACAGGGGGAGCCTACAATGAGCAGTTCTTC. V and J are TRBV28 and TRBJ2-1; 8 bases fit TRBD1. The germline CDR1 and CDR2 sequences are MDHEN and SYDVKM. The CDR3 length is 15 residues. The V and J ends lost 3 bases and 2 bases, in that order; junction bases with no gene match: 3.

The J gene is TRBJ1-5, the V gene TRBV28; D may be TRBD1 (5 bases). The CDR3 runs 13 residues. V dropped 7 bases and J dropped 7 bases, with 14 bases sitting between them. Per germline, CDR1 MDHEN and CDR2 SYDVKM. The CDR3 DNA is TGTGCCAGCAATCGGCAGGGTAGCCAGCCCCAGCATTTT. Translating it yields CASNRQGSQPQHF. Together with reference TRBV28 and TRBJ1-5, the CDR3 gives the full variable domain: DVKVTQSSRYLVKRTGEKVFLECVQDMDHENMFWYRQDPGLGLRLIYFSYDVKMKEKGDIPEGYSVSREKKERFSLILESASTNQTSMYLCASNRQGSQPQHFGDGTRLSIL.

The rearrangement links TRBV2 to TRBJ1-3; D not certain. The CDR3 is 13 amino acids. Per the germline V gene, CDR1 is SNHLY and CDR2 is FYNNEI. The ends were cut back, 6 bases at V and 3 bases at J, with 9 bases in the middle. For the CDR3, the DNA is TGTGCCAGCAGGTCGACACTTGGAAACACCATATATTTT. This encodes CASRSTLGNTIYF.

The rearrangement joins TRBV5-1 to TRBJ2-3, with TRBD2 identical over 8 bases. The CDR3 has 15 residues. The J segment lost 0 bases and the V segment lost 5 bases, leaving 5 bases of the junction unmatched. Germline V lookup: CDR1 SGHRS, CDR2 YFSETQ. The CDR3 sequence: CASRQLAASTDTQYF. CDR3 coding DNA: TGCGCCAGCAGACAACTAGCGGCGAGCACAGATACGCAGTATTTT.